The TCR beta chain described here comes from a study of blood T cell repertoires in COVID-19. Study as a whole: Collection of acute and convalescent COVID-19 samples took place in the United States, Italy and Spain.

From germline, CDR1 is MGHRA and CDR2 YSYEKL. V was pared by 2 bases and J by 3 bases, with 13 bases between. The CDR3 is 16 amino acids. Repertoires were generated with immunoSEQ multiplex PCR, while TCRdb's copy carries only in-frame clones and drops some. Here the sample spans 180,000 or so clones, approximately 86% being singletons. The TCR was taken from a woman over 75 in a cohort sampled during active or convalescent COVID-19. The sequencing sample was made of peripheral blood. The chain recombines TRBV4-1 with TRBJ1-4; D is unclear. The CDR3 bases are TGCGCCAGCAGCCAAACCCCTACAACAGCTAATGAAAAACTGTTTTTT. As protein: CASSQTPTTANEKLFF.